This TCR beta chain emerged from a study of T-cell reconstitution after alpha-beta-depleted transplantation in children. Study outcomes and limitations: T-cell numbers and diversity one year post-transplant derived largely from freshly generated T cells. Expanded graft clones, several hundred of them, were reportedly the source of alpha-beta T cells about two months after transplant.

CDR1 SGHRS and CDR2 YFSETQ come from the germline V gene. The V gene lost 2 bases and the J gene lost 1 base, with 13 bases spanning the gap. The CDR3 is made up of 16 amino acids. Unique molecular identifiers featured in how the TCRbeta library was prepared. From the PCR reads, TCRdb called clonotypes with MiXCR, one entry per CDR3 protein. The data show over 450,000 distinct CDR3 sequences, with roughly a tenth seen just once and approximately 2% held by the top ten. This clonotype was seen at least ten times. No antigen is known for it. The sequenced sample was PBMCs, obtained before TCRalphabeta/CD19-depleted stem cell transplant. The rearrangement links TRBV5-1 to TRBJ2-1, with unresolved D. This TCR was sampled from a child younger than 10 with inherited bone marrow failure, due to receive a stem cell transplant. The CDR3: CASSFPVRGSYNEQFF. In nucleotides, the CDR3 is TGCGCCAGCAGCTTTCCTGTGCGTGGGTCCTACAATGAGCAGTTCTTC. The full variable domain, with the rest looked up from reference TRBV5-1 and TRBJ2-1, is KAGVTQTPRYLIKTRGQQVTLSCSPISGHRSVSWYQQTPGQGLQFLFEYFSETQRNKGNFPGRFSGRQFSNSRSEMNVSTLELGDSALYLCASSFPVRGSYNEQFFGPGTRLTVL.